This section outlines one T cell receptor beta chain sequence together with its context. What it binds is not known. These data belong to a study of T cell responses to AZD1222 COVID-19 vaccine. Broader study findings: Recipients of AZD1222 seropositive at baseline numbered only six or seven. Vaccine-associated CD4 TCRs ranged over spike, dominating at 160-218 and 743-854. After two AZD1222 doses, spike-specific TCR breadth and depth rose versus day 0.

Method: immunoSEQ multiplex PCR; TCRdb's copy keeps in-frame clones and lacks some. The top ten hold around an eighth of the sample, which has some 84,000 clones, 70% to 90% seen once. Trimming cost V 4 bases and J 7 bases; bases outside gene matches: 11. Germline loops: CDR1 SGHVS, CDR2 FNYEAQ. This CDR3 comprises 16 residues. The sample in question was peripheral blood, obtained 28 days after the second AZD1222 dose. The receptor was isolated from an adult who received the AZD1222 COVID-19 vaccine. The rearrangement joins TRBV7-6 to TRBJ2-1; 9 nucleotides align to TRBD2. CDR3 DNA: TGTGCCAGCAGCTCCCTATTAGCGGGAGCGGGTAATGAGCAGTTCTTC. Its translation is CASSSLLAGAGNEQFF.